This record looks at one T cell receptor (beta chain) sequence and its context. This entry is derived from a study of T cell changes during pregnancy in multiple sclerosis. The trim removed 4 bases at V and 4 bases at J, leaving 14 bases unmatched. Germline assignment: CDR1 SGHNT and CDR2 YYREEE (reference sequence). CDR3 length equals 16 residues. Sequencing was performed with immunoSEQ multiplex PCR; in TCRdb, only in-frame clones are kept and a portion is missing. Of 65,000 to 75,000 clones in the sample, about nine tenths were seen once. V gene TRBV5-4 combines with J gene TRBJ2-7; 7 positions agree with TRBD1. Sequenced here: peripheral blood, sampled after pregnancy. The receptor was isolated from a female donor in good health, enrolled as a control in a pregnancy study. CDR3 amino acids: CASSPRIGTARYEQYF. CDR3 DNA: TGTGCCAGCAGCCCACGGATAGGGACAGCTAGATACGAGCAGTACTTC.